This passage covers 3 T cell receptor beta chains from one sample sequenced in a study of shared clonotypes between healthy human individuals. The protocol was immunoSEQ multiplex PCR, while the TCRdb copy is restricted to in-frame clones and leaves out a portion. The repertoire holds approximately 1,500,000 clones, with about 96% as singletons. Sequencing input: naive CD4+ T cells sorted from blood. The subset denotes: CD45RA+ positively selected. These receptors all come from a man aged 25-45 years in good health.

The CDR3 nucleotides read TGTGCCAGCAGCTTAGATATAGGGGTGGGCAATCAGCCCCAGCATTTT. Its translation is CASSLDIGVGNQPQHF. This chain joins TRBV11-2 and TRBJ1-5, with D possibly matching TRBD1 (5 bases). Looked up from germline, CDR1 is SGHAT and CDR2 is FQNNGV. This CDR3 contains 16 residues. Trimming removed 0 bases from V and 2 bases from J, with 11 bases in between.

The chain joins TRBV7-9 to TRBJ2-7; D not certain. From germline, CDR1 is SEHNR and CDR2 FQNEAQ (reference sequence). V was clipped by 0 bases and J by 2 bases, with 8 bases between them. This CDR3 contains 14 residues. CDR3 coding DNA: TGTGCCAGCAGCTTAGCGGCACAGACCTACGAGCAGTACTTC. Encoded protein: CASSLAAQTYEQYF.

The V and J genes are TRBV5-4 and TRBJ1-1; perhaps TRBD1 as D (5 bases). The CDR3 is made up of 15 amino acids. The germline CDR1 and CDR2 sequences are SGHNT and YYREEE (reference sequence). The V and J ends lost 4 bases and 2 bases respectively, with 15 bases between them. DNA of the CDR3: TGTGCCAGCAGCCCATTGGGGCCCGTAAACACTGAAGCTTTCTTT. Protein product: CASSPLGPVNTEAFF.